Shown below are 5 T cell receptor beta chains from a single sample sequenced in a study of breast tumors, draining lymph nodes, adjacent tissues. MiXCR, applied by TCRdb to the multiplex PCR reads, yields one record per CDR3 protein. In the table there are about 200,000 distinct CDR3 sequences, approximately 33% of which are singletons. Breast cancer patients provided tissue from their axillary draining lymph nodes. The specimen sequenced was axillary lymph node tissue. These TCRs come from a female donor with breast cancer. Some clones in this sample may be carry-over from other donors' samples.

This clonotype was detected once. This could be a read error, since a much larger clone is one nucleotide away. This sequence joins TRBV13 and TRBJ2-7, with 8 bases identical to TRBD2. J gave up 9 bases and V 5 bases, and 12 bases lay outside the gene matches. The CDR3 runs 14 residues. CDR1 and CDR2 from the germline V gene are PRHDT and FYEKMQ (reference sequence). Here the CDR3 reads CASSISGGSAGQYF. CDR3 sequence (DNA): TGTGCCAGCAGCATAAGCGGGGGTAGCGCCGGGCAGTACTTC.

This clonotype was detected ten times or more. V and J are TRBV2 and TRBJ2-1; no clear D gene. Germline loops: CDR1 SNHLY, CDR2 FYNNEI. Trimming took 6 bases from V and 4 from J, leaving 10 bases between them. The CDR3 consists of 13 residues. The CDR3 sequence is CASRSPSYNEQFF. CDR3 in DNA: TGTGCCAGCAGAAGTCCTTCGTACAATGAGCAGTTCTTC.

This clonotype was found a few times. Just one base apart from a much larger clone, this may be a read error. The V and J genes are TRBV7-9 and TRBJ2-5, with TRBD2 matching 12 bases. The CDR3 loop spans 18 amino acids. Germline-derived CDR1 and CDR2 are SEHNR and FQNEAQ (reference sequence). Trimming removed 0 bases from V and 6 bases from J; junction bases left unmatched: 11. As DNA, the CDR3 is TGTGCCAGCAGCTTAGCCCTCGTCCTAGCGGGGGGGCAACAGACCCAGTACTTC. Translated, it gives CASSLALVLAGGQQTQYF. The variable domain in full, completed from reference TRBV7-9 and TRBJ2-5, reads DTGVSQNPRHKITKRGQNVTFRCDPISEHNRLYWYRQTLGQGPEFLTYFQNEAQLEKSRLLSDRFSAERPKGSFSTLEIQRTEQGDSAMYLCASSLALVLAGGQQTQYFGPGTRLLVL.

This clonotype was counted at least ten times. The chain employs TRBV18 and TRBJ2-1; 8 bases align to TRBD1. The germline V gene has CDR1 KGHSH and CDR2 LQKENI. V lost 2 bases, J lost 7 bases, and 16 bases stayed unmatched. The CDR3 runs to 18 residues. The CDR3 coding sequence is TGTGCCAGCTCACCAATCGTCCGGACAGGGCGGGGTAAGAATGAGCAGTTCTTC. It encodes CASSPIVRTGRGKNEQFF.

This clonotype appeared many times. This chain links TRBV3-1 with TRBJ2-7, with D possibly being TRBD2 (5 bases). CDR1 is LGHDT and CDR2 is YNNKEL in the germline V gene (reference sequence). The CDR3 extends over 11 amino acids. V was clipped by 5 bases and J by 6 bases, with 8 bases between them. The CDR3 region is CASSWRSEQYF. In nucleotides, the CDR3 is TGTGCCAGCAGCTGGAGGAGCGAGCAGTACTTC.